The present entry profiles one TCR beta chain with its context. The data stem from a study of a mutant IDH1 vaccine in newly diagnosed glioma. On the study more broadly: Treated patients comprised about 60% males and about 40% females, mean age approximately 42 years. The earlier regimen, radiotherapy, temozolomide, or both, was most often both.

This table comes from immunoSEQ multiplex PCR, and its TCRdb copy is limited to in-frame clones, with some not included. Among 85,000 to 100,000 clones, around four fifths were seen once, and the ten largest hold less than 9.5%. Time point here: baseline, week 1 (first vaccination visit). Treatment specified: pre-vaccination baseline after standard-of-care therapy. New WHO grade 3 or 4 IDH1-mutant, ATRX-lost astrocytomas were present in all donors. This receptor was taken from a man aged 40-55 years with glioma. The sample consisted of PBMCs, taken from a glioma patient treated with radiotherapy, temozolomide or both.

The CDR3 bases are TGTGCCTGGGGTCATGGGGCCCACGAGCAGTACTTC. Amino acid sequence: CAWGHGAHEQYF. The chain is built from TRBV30 and TRBJ2-7, with D perhaps matching TRBD1 (5 bases). Trimming shortened V by 5 bases and J by 5 bases, and 13 bases separated the two germline ends. This CDR3 is 12 amino acids long. Germline lookup yields CDR1 GTSNPN and CDR2 SVGIG (reference sequence). The full variable domain, with the rest looked up from reference TRBV30 and TRBJ2-7, is SQTIHQWPATLVQPVGSPLSLECTVEGTSNPNLYWYRQAAGRGLQLLFYSVGIGQISSEVPQNLSASRPQDRQFILSSKKLLLSDSGFYLCAWGHGAHEQYFGPGTRLTVT.